The 14 T cell receptor beta chains reported below all come from one sample, sequenced in a study of T cell repertoires in cytomegalovirus infection. TCRdb ran MiXCR on the reads and lists one entry per CDR3 protein. Of fewer than 300,000 distinct CDR3 sequences listed, under 30% were seen once; the top ten hold approximately 13%. Sequencing input: PBMCs. These receptors all come from a human donor in good health (CMV status not recorded). Some clones in this sample may be carry-over from other donors' samples.

The chain recombines TRBV12-3 or TRBV12-4 with TRBJ1-5; D call uncertain. With 3 bases removed from V and 0 bases from J, the gap between germline ends came to 15 bases. The length of the CDR3 is 17 residues. The DNA of the CDR3 is TGTGCCAGCAGTTTCATTCTAGGAGGGAATAGCAATCAGCCCCAGCATTTT. This translates into CASSFILGGNSNQPQHF.

This sequence joins TRBV7-3 and TRBJ2-1; possible D gene TRBD1, 6 bases. Trimming left V 6 bases short and J 2 bases short, with 8 bases between. The CDR3 length is 13 residues. Per germline, CDR1 SGHTA and CDR2 FQGTGA. For the CDR3, the DNA is TGTGCCAGCAGGCAGGGGCCCTACAATGAGCAGTTCTTC. This codes for CASRQGPYNEQFF.

At least ten counts were recorded for this clonotype. The genes are TRBV7-2 and TRBJ1-1, with 7 bases matching TRBD1. V lost 3 bases, J lost 4 bases, and 5 bases stayed unmatched. CDR3 length: 14 residues. The germline CDR1 and CDR2 sequences are SGHTA and FQGNSA. This chain's CDR3 is CASSFRSGGTEAFF. For the CDR3, the DNA is TGTGCCAGCAGCTTCAGGTCAGGGGGCACTGAAGCTTTCTTT. The full variable domain, in which reference TRBV7-2 and TRBJ1-1 provide the parts outside the CDR3, is GAGVSQSPSNKVTEKGKDVELRCDPISGHTALYWYRQSLGQGLEFLIYFQGNSAPDKSGLPSDRFSAERTGGSVSTLTIQRTQQEDSAVYLCASSFRSGGTEAFFGQGTRLTVV.

The rearrangement joins TRBV12-3 or TRBV12-4 to TRBJ1-2, with a possible D match to TRBD1 (5 bases). This CDR3 has 14 amino acids. The V end lost 3 bases, the J end lost 7 bases, and 15 bases lay between the germline ends. The CDR3 DNA sequence: TGTGCCAGCAGTTTTTTAAGGACACTCGGTGGCTACACCTTC. Amino acids: CASSFLRTLGGYTF.

This clonotype has just a few counts. This chain links TRBV29-1 with TRBJ2-7; D might be TRBD1 (6 bases). Trimming took 6 bases from V and 3 from J, leaving 12 bases between them. CDR1 and CDR2 from the germline V gene are SQVTM and ANQGSEA. The CDR3 consists of 12 residues. The CDR3 loop is CSVGGQLYEQYF. The CDR3 nucleotides are TGCAGCGTCGGAGGACAGCTCTACGAGCAGTACTTC.

Worth noting for this clonotype: A read error is likely, as this CDR3 ends without the conserved phenylalanine or tryptophan. This chain links TRBV12-3 or TRBV12-4 with TRBJ2-1; TRBD1 matches at 9 bases. This CDR3 region has 14 residues. Germline trimming cut 6 bases from V and 8 bases from J; bases unmatched to any gene: 8. The CDR3 DNA follows: TGTGCCAGCAGGACCCGGGACAGGGTAGATGAGCAGTTCCTC. Its protein is CASRTRDRVDEQFL.

This clonotype has more than one count but fewer than ten. The V and J genes are TRBV29-1 and TRBJ2-7; D ambiguous. Trimming stripped 4 bases from V and 4 bases from J, with 20 bases between. The CDR3 loop spans 15 amino acids. Germline lookup yields CDR1 SQVTM and CDR2 ANQGSEA. This chain's CDR3 is CSVVVGGITQYEQYF. In nucleotides, the CDR3 is TGCAGCGTTGTAGTGGGCGGCATAACTCAATACGAGCAGTACTTC.

This clonotype was picked up a small number of times. The chain links TRBV28 to TRBJ2-7; 7 nucleotides align to TRBD2. V dropped 3 bases and J dropped 0; count of bases not matched to a gene: 8. The CDR3 covers 16 residues. CDR1 and CDR2 (germline): MDHEN, SYDVKM. In DNA form, the CDR3 reads TGTGCCAGCAGTTTTCCCCTAGCGGATAGCTCCTACGAGCAGTACTTC. This sequence encodes CASSFPLADSSYEQYF. Looking up the rest from reference TRBV28 and TRBJ2-7 gives the full variable domain: DVKVTQSSRYLVKRTGEKVFLECVQDMDHENMFWYRQDPGLGLRLIYFSYDVKMKEKGDIPEGYSVSREKKERFSLILESASTNQTSMYLCASSFPLADSSYEQYFGPGTRLTVT.

This clonotype appeared a few times. This sequence joins TRBV29-1 and TRBJ1-1; TRBD1 might be the D (6 bases). This CDR3 has 16 amino acids. The V end lost 0 bases, the J end lost 3 bases, and 17 bases lay between the germline ends. Germline-derived CDR1 and CDR2 are SQVTM and ANQGSEA. CDR3 nucleotides: TGCAGCGTTGAAGATTGGGGGGCAGGGACGGACACTGAAGCTTTCTTT. This codes for CSVEDWGAGTDTEAFF.

This clonotype was seen more than once but under ten times. This chain connects TRBV6-1 to TRBJ1-5; 9 bases agree with TRBD1. CDR3 length: 16 residues. The germline V gene has CDR1 MNHNS and CDR2 SASEGT. The ends lost 4 bases at V and 4 bases at J; junction bases unmatched: 8. CDR3 sequence reads: CASSAIGTGRNQPQHF. CDR3 sequence (DNA): TGTGCCAGCAGTGCCATTGGGACAGGGAGGAATCAGCCCCAGCATTTT.

The chain has TRBV10-3 and TRBJ2-1; D is uncertain. The CDR3 runs to 12 residues. With 3 bases removed from V and 6 bases from J, the gap between germline ends came to 6 bases. Per the germline V gene, CDR1 is ENHRY and CDR2 is SYGVKD. In DNA form, the CDR3 reads TGTGCCATCAGTGATCGTGGCAATGAGCAGTTCTTC. It codes for CAISDRGNEQFF.

The chain combines TRBV4-1 with TRBJ1-1; 10 positions agree with TRBD1. Unmatched junction bases numbered 5, after V lost 2 bases and J lost 2 bases. Germline values: CDR1 MGHRA, CDR2 YSYEKL. This CDR3 comprises 16 residues. CDR3 nucleotide sequence: TGCGCCAGCAGCCAACGATTGACAGGGGGCAACACTGAAGCTTTCTTT. This codes for CASSQRLTGGNTEAFF.

The chain couples TRBV24-1 to TRBJ1-1; the D is unclear. Germline V gene data show CDR1 as KGHDR and CDR2 as SFDVKD. This CDR3 region has 14 residues. V shed 4 bases and J shed 5 bases, with 13 bases lying between them. CDR3 coding DNA: TGTGCCACCAGTGACGGGCCTCGAGGGACTGAAGCTTTCTTT. It yields the protein CATSDGPRGTEAFF.

A single count supports this clonotype. The rearrangement links TRBV7-2 to TRBJ2-3; D may be TRBD2 (6 bases). V lost 5 bases and J 2 bases, leaving 20 bases between the germline ends. The germline V gene has CDR1 SGHTA and CDR2 FQGNSA. The CDR3 contains 17 residues. The CDR3 sequence is CASSIGIGTPVTDTQYF. CDR3 sequence (DNA): TGTGCCAGCAGCATAGGGATAGGGACTCCGGTCACAGATACGCAGTATTTT.